The clone carrying this T cell receptor beta chain was recorded only once. Its antigen is not known. This specimen comes from a study of shared clonotypes between healthy human individuals. Under the authors' procedure: Junction-only sequences without quality scores came from ImmunoSEQ, so filtering differed. Profiling relied on immunoSEQ multiplex PCR, and the TCRdb table lists in-frame clones only, not all of them. That table furnishes V, J and clone size, whereas the DNA furnished D and trimming. The repertoire holds more than 400,000 clones, with over 70% as singletons. The CDR3 length is 13 residues. From germline, CDR1 is MGHRA and CDR2 YSYEKL. The junction had 4 bases not matched to a gene; V was cut back by 3 bases and J by 6 bases. Researchers drew on about 90 million PBMCs for genomic DNA from unsorted samples. Study-level findings and limits: An anticipated effect of sequencing depth on clonotype sharing among donors was recognized.

The receptor's source is a woman aged 40 to 50 in good health. Some clones in this sample may be carry-over from other donors' samples. The sample was PBMCs. V usage is TRBV4-1 and J usage is TRBJ1-1; 7 nucleotides agree with TRBD1. For the CDR3, the DNA is TGCGCCAGCAGCCAGACAGGGCGAGCTGAAGCTTTCTTT. As protein: CASSQTGRAEAFF.